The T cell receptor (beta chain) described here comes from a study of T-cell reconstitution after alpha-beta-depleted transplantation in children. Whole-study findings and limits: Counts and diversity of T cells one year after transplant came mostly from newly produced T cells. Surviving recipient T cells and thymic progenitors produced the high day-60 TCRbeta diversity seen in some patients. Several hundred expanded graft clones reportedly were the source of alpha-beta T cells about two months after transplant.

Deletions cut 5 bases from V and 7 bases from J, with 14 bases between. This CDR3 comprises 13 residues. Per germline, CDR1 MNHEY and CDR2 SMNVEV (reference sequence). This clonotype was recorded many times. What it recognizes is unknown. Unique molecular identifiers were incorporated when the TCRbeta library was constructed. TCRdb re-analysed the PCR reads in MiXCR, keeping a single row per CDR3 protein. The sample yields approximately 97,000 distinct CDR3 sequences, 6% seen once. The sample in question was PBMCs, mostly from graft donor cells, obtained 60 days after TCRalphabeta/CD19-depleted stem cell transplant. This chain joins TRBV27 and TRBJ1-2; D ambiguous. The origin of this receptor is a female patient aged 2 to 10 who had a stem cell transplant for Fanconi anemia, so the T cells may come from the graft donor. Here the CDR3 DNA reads TGTGCCAGCAGTGCAGGCCTTATCTTTGGCTACACCTTC. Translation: CASSAGLIFGYTF.